This is a list of T cell receptor beta chains from one sample in a study of graft-versus-host responses after intestinal transplantation. These receptors are not linked to any known antigen. Using immunoSEQ multiplex PCR, the repertoire was profiled, and TCRdb retains in-frame clones only, with some absent. The data contain fewer than 95,000 clones, around 93% of them singletons. The specimen was unstimulated CD8+ T cells sorted from spleen or lymph node cells, collected before intestinal transplant. The receptors stem from a human donor who received an intestinal transplant. Each CDR3 is given with its conserved first and last residue. The order of the fields is D gene, V gene, clone size, J gene, CDR3 DNA, CDR3 protein. D genes are given only for firm matches. For some rows the clone size is stated as once, few or many, or as a class when expanded; others skip it.

D gene: NA; V gene: TRBV19; clone size: NA; J gene: TRBJ2-1; CDR3 DNA: TGTGCCAGTAGTATAGATCGGACATACAATGAGCAGTTCTTC; CDR3 protein: CASSIDRTYNEQFF
D gene: NA; V gene: TRBV5-1; clone size: NA; J gene: TRBJ1-2; CDR3 DNA: TGCGCCAGCAGCTGGCTCCCGGGACAACTATCCGGCTACACCTTC; CDR3 protein: CASSWLPGQLSGYTF
D gene: NA; V gene: TRBV20-1; clone size: NA; J gene: TRBJ1-2; CDR3 DNA: TGCAGTGCTGAGCGGGGGGCGGACACCTTC; CDR3 protein: CSAERGADTF
D gene: NA; V gene: TRBV6-1; clone size: few; J gene: TRBJ2-5; CDR3 DNA: TGTGCCAGCAGTGAGTGGACAACCCAAGAGACCCAGTACTTC; CDR3 protein: CASSEWTTQETQYF
D gene: NA; V gene: TRBV30; clone size: NA; J gene: TRBJ2-1; CDR3 DNA: TGTGCCTGGAGTGTCGGTGGGTTCACCGAGGATGAGCAGTTCTTC; CDR3 protein: CAWSVGGFTEDEQFF
D gene: NA; V gene: TRBV28; clone size: once; J gene: TRBJ1-3; CDR3 DNA: TGTGCCAGCAGTTTATCCACAGGCCTTGGCGACACCATATATTTT; CDR3 protein: CASSLSTGLGDTIYF
D gene: NA; V gene: TRBV6-5; clone size: NA; J gene: TRBJ1-1; CDR3 DNA: TGTGCCAGCAGTTACTTATCAGGGTCTGGCCCTGAAGCTTTCTTT; CDR3 protein: CASSYLSGSGPEAFF
D gene: TRBD2; V gene: TRBV5-6; clone size: NA; J gene: TRBJ2-7; CDR3 DNA: TGTGCCAGCAGCCCGGTGGTAGCGGGGGCAAACTACGAGCAGTACTTC; CDR3 protein: CASSPVVAGANYEQYF
D gene: NA; V gene: TRBV30; clone size: NA; J gene: TRBJ2-7; CDR3 DNA: TGTGCCTGGAGCGTAGGACACTCCTACGAGCAGTACTTC; CDR3 protein: CAWSVGHSYEQYF
D gene: TRBD1; V gene: TRBV4-3; clone size: NA; J gene: TRBJ1-3; CDR3 DNA: TGCGCCAGCAGCCAAGAGGACAGGGCTGGAAACACCATATATTTT; CDR3 protein: CASSQEDRAGNTIYF
D gene: NA; V gene: TRBV5-4; clone size: NA; J gene: TRBJ1-5; CDR3 DNA: TGTGCCAGCAGCGGGGGGGGCGGCAATCAGCCCCAGCATTTT; CDR3 protein: CASSGGGGNQPQHF
D gene: NA; V gene: TRBV6-5; clone size: NA; J gene: TRBJ1-1; CDR3 DNA: TGTGCCAGCAATTTCGGGGGGGTTCGGACTGAAGCTTTCTTT; CDR3 protein: CASNFGGVRTEAFF
D gene: TRBD1; V gene: TRBV5-1; clone size: once; J gene: TRBJ1-1; CDR3 DNA: TGCGCCAGCAGCTCGACAGGGCGATACACTGAAGCTTTCTTT; CDR3 protein: CASSSTGRYTEAFF
D gene: NA; V gene: TRBV4-2; clone size: NA; J gene: TRBJ2-1; CDR3 DNA: TGTGCCAGCAGCCAAGGGACTACTAATGAGCAGTTCTTC; CDR3 protein: CASSQGTTNEQFF
D gene: NA; V gene: TRBV13; clone size: NA; J gene: TRBJ2-7; CDR3 DNA: TGTGCCAGCAGCTCGCGAGCGTCCTACGAGCAGTACTTC; CDR3 protein: CASSSRASYEQYF
D gene: NA; V gene: TRBV5-1; clone size: NA; J gene: TRBJ1-1; CDR3 DNA: TGCGCCAGCAGCTTGGTGACAGTCGAGCAAGAAGCTTTCTTT; CDR3 protein: CASSLVTVEQEAFF
D gene: NA; V gene: TRBV27; clone size: few; J gene: TRBJ1-4; CDR3 DNA: TGTGCCAGCCGCGGGAGGGTGGAGGAAAAACTGTTTTTT; CDR3 protein: CASRGRVEEKLFF
D gene: NA; V gene: TRBV6-1; clone size: few; J gene: TRBJ2-2; CDR3 DNA: TGTGCCAGCAGTGAAACCGCAGGTGTCACCGGGGAGCTGTTTTTT; CDR3 protein: CASSETAGVTGELFF
D gene: TRBD2; V gene: TRBV4-1; clone size: NA; J gene: TRBJ2-1; CDR3 DNA: TGCGCCAGCAGCCAGGGACTAGCGGTTAATGAGCAGTTCTTC; CDR3 protein: CASSQGLAVNEQFF
D gene: NA; V gene: TRBV13; clone size: NA; J gene: TRBJ2-1; CDR3 DNA: TGTGCCAGCAGCCTCGGACTGAGCTCCTACAATGAGCAGTTCTTC; CDR3 protein: CASSLGLSSYNEQFF
D gene: NA; V gene: TRBV2; clone size: NA; J gene: TRBJ2-2; CDR3 DNA: TGTGCCAGCAGAGCGGTGGGGAACACCGGGGAGCTGTTTTTT; CDR3 protein: CASRAVGNTGELFF
D gene: NA; V gene: TRBV6-4; clone size: NA; J gene: TRBJ1-1; CDR3 DNA: TGTGCCAGCAGTGCAGGATCGAACACTGAAGCTTTCTTT; CDR3 protein: CASSAGSNTEAFF
D gene: NA; V gene: TRBV4-1; clone size: NA; J gene: TRBJ2-2; CDR3 DNA: TGCGCCAGCAGCGGAAGGACAAGCGACAACACCGGGGAGCTGTTTTTT; CDR3 protein: CASSGRTSDNTGELFF
D gene: TRBD1; V gene: TRBV5-5; clone size: NA; J gene: TRBJ1-1; CDR3 DNA: TGTGCCAGCAGCATGACAGGGATCGAAGCTTTCTTT; CDR3 protein: CASSMTGIEAFF
D gene: TRBD2; V gene: TRBV4-2; clone size: NA; J gene: TRBJ2-1; CDR3 DNA: TGTGCCAGCAGCCATCGCGGACTAGCGGAGTCCTACAATGAGCAGTTCTTC; CDR3 protein: CASSHRGLAESYNEQFF
D gene: TRBD1; V gene: TRBV13; clone size: NA; J gene: TRBJ1-6; CDR3 DNA: TGTGCCAGCAGCCCCAGGGGGCTGGTCGGTTCCTATAATTCACCCCTCCACTTT; CDR3 protein: CASSPRGLVGSYNSPLHF
D gene: NA; V gene: TRBV29-1; clone size: NA; J gene: TRBJ2-2; CDR3 DNA: TGCAGCGCCACAGGGACGGGTGGCGCCGGGGAGCTGTTTTTT; CDR3 protein: CSATGTGGAGELFF
D gene: NA; V gene: TRBV2; clone size: once; J gene: TRBJ2-1; CDR3 DNA: TGTGCCAGCAGTGAGTCTAGCGTAACCTACAATGAGCAGTTCTTC; CDR3 protein: CASSESSVTYNEQFF
D gene: NA; V gene: TRBV4-2; clone size: NA; J gene: TRBJ2-7; CDR3 DNA: TGTGCCAGCAGCCCAAGGACGGGGTACTACGAGCAGTACTTC; CDR3 protein: CASSPRTGYYEQYF
D gene: NA; V gene: TRBV9; clone size: NA; J gene: TRBJ2-6; CDR3 DNA: TGTGCCAGCAGCGTAGAGGCGGGCGGGGCCAACGTCCTGACTTTC; CDR3 protein: CASSVEAGGANVLTF
D gene: NA; V gene: TRBV27; clone size: NA; J gene: TRBJ2-7; CDR3 DNA: TGTGCCAGCAGCTGGGGGGGCAGCTCCTACGAGCAGTACTTC; CDR3 protein: CASSWGGSSYEQYF
D gene: NA; V gene: TRBV2; clone size: few; J gene: TRBJ2-1; CDR3 DNA: TGTGCCAGCCTTGAGGGGGATTACAATGAGCAGTTCTTC; CDR3 protein: CASLEGDYNEQFF
D gene: NA; V gene: TRBV4-3; clone size: NA; J gene: TRBJ2-1; CDR3 DNA: TGCGCCAGCAGCCAAGATGACGGCCCCCTCGGAGATGAGCAGTTCTTC; CDR3 protein: CASSQDDGPLGDEQFF
D gene: TRBD1; V gene: TRBV4-1; clone size: once; J gene: TRBJ1-2; CDR3 DNA: TGCGCCAGCAGCCAAGACAGGGACAGGGGGCGGAGTGGCTACACCTTC; CDR3 protein: CASSQDRDRGRSGYTF
D gene: NA; V gene: TRBV5-1; clone size: NA; J gene: TRBJ2-1; CDR3 DNA: TGCGCCAGCAGCCAGGACAGCCACAATGAGCAGTTCTTC; CDR3 protein: CASSQDSHNEQFF
D gene: TRBD1; V gene: TRBV27; clone size: NA; J gene: TRBJ1-6; CDR3 DNA: TGTGCCAGCAGTCCCCATTCGACAGGGGGTTTTCGACCCCTCCACTTT; CDR3 protein: CASSPHSTGGFRPLHF
D gene: NA; V gene: TRBV4-1; clone size: NA; J gene: TRBJ2-2; CDR3 DNA: TGCGCCAGCAGCCAAGGAGGGCGGGGTGGAAACACCGGGGAGCTGTTTTTT; CDR3 protein: CASSQGGRGGNTGELFF
D gene: NA; V gene: TRBV6-8; clone size: NA; J gene: TRBJ2-5; CDR3 DNA: TGTGCCAGCAGTTACTTAATGGACACTCCCTTCATGGAGACCCAGTACTTC; CDR3 protein: CASSYLMDTPFMETQYF
D gene: NA; V gene: TRBV6-5; clone size: NA; J gene: TRBJ1-6; CDR3 DNA: TGTGCCAGCAGTTACTTTTTCGGGGGGCGAGGTTCACCCCTCCACTTT; CDR3 protein: CASSYFFGGRGSPLHF
D gene: TRBD2; V gene: TRBV7-2; clone size: NA; J gene: TRBJ2-1; CDR3 DNA: TGTGCCAGCAGCTTAGGGCTAGCGGGATCCTACAATGAGCAGTTCTTC; CDR3 protein: CASSLGLAGSYNEQFF
D gene: NA; V gene: TRBV13; clone size: once; J gene: TRBJ2-1; CDR3 DNA: TGTGCCAGCAGCAGGGGAGGCGGTGAGCAGTTCTTC; CDR3 protein: CASSRGGGEQFF
D gene: TRBD1; V gene: TRBV6-1; clone size: NA; J gene: TRBJ2-3; CDR3 DNA: TGTGCCAGCAGTGAAGACAGGGGCCCAGATACGCAGTATTTT; CDR3 protein: CASSEDRGPDTQYF
D gene: TRBD1; V gene: TRBV2; clone size: NA; J gene: TRBJ1-2; CDR3 DNA: TGTGCCAGCAGGCAGGGGGCTAGCTACACCTTC; CDR3 protein: CASRQGASYTF
D gene: NA; V gene: TRBV12-5; clone size: NA; J gene: TRBJ2-7; CDR3 DNA: TGTGCTAGTGGTAGTGGGGGGGCTACCTACGAGCAGTACTTC; CDR3 protein: CASGSGGATYEQYF
D gene: TRBD2; V gene: TRBV27; clone size: NA; J gene: TRBJ2-2; CDR3 DNA: TGTGCCAGCAGTCCCGGACTAGCGGGAGGGCGTCGAACCGGGGAGCTGTTTTTT; CDR3 protein: CASSPGLAGGRRTGELFF
D gene: TRBD1; V gene: TRBV10-3; clone size: NA; J gene: TRBJ2-7; CDR3 DNA: TGTGCCGCGGCCAGGGACAGGGAGCCATACGAGCAGTACTTC; CDR3 protein: CAAARDREPYEQYF
D gene: NA; V gene: TRBV13; clone size: NA; J gene: TRBJ1-1; CDR3 DNA: TGTGCCAGCAGCTTAAGACAGACGAACACTGAAGCTTTCTTT; CDR3 protein: CASSLRQTNTEAFF
D gene: TRBD2; V gene: TRBV4-2; clone size: NA; J gene: TRBJ2-2; CDR3 DNA: TGTGCCAGCAGCCAAGCGGGACTAGCGGACCACACCGGGGAGCTGTTTTTT; CDR3 protein: CASSQAGLADHTGELFF
D gene: NA; V gene: TRBV5-6; clone size: NA; J gene: TRBJ2-1; CDR3 DNA: TGTGCCAGCAGCTCGCGGGGTTGGAATGAGCAGTTCTTC; CDR3 protein: CASSSRGWNEQFF
D gene: TRBD1; V gene: TRBV7-8; clone size: NA; J gene: TRBJ1-5; CDR3 DNA: TGTGCCAGCAGCATCACAACAGGGGAGCCCCAGCATTTT; CDR3 protein: CASSITTGEPQHF
D gene: NA; V gene: TRBV9; clone size: NA; J gene: TRBJ1-1; CDR3 DNA: TGTGCCAGCAGCGTCGGTACAGGTCCCGAAGCTTTCTTT; CDR3 protein: CASSVGTGPEAFF